The text below deals with one T cell receptor beta chain. The antigen is undetermined. All the patients suffered relapse after autologous stem cell transplantation, and brentuximab vedotin exposure differed. Best outcomes ranged across complete response, partial response and progressive disease. Produced via immunoSEQ multiplex PCR; TCRdb's table is partial and in-frame only. Counted here are around 99,000 clones, 75% to 85% occurring once; the ten biggest clones make up about 15%. The sample is drawn from a study of PD-1 blockade in classical Hodgkin lymphoma. Trimming stripped 5 bases from V and 2 bases from J, with 15 bases between. Per germline, CDR1 SGHVS and CDR2 FQNEAQ. The CDR3 spans 15 residues. General study results and limits: Baseline diversity in complete responders resembled that of newly diagnosed patients. Newly diagnosed patients reportedly had lower baseline TCR diversity than healthy donors. While CD8+ TCR diversity did not rise significantly by C4D1, CD4+ TCR diversity did.

The chain recombines TRBV7-8 with TRBJ1-2, with D possibly TRBD1 on 6 matching bases. The sequencing used peripheral blood mononuclear cells (PBMCs), collected before the second cycle of nivolumab. The origin of this receptor is a human donor with classical Hodgkin lymphoma. The CDR3 DNA is TGTGCCAGCAGCCCGACGCAGGGGCCGAACTATGGCTACACCTTC. This codes for CASSPTQGPNYGYTF.